This TCR beta chain is drawn from a study of shared clonotypes between healthy human individuals. This clone was detected ten times or more. Its matching antigen is unknown. Method: immunoSEQ multiplex PCR; TCRdb's copy keeps in-frame clones and lacks some. Of fewer than 400,000 clones in the sample, around 72% were seen once. General study findings and limits: Limited genetic and exposure-history diversity came from having few donors. How much donors shared clonotypes was expected to be affected by sequencing depth.

CDR1 is SGHRS, CDR2 YFSETQ, per germline. This CDR3 is 15 amino acids long. V lost 7 bases and J 0 bases, leaving 15 bases between the germline ends. The material sequenced was memory CD4+ T cells sorted from blood. Subset in this sample: CD45RA-negative fraction. This chain connects TRBV5-1 to TRBJ2-3; no reliable D call. The TCR originated in a man younger than 45 in good health. CDR3 DNA sequence: TGCGCCAGCGGAGACCCCTCCTCTAGCACAGATACGCAGTATTTT. Translating it yields CASGDPSSSTDTQYF.